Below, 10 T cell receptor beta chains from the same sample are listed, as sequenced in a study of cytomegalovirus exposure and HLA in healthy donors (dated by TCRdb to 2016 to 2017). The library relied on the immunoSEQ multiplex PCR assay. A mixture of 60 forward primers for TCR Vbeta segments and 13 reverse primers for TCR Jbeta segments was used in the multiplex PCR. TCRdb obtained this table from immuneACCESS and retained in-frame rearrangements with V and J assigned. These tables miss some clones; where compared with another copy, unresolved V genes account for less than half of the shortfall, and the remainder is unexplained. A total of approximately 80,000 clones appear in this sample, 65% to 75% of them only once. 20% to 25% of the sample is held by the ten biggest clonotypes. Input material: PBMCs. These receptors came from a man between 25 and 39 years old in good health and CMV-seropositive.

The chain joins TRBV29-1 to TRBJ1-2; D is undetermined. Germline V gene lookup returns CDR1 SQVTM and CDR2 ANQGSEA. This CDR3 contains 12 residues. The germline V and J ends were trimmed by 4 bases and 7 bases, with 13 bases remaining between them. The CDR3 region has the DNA TGCAGCGTTGTAATTGGATCGGGTGGCTACACCTTC. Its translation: CSVVIGSGGYTF.

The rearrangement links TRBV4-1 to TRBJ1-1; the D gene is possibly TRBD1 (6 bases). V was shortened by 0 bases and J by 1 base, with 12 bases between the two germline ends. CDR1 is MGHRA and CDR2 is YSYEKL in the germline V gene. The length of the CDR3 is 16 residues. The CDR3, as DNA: TGCGCCAGCAGCCAAGAAGGCAACAGGGCGAACACTGAAGCTTTCTTT. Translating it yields CASSQEGNRANTEAFF.

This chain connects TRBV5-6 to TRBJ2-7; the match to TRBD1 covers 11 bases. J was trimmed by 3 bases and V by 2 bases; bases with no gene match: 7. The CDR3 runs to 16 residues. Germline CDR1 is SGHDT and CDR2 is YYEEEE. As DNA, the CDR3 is TGTGCCAGCAGCTTTTTACGGACAGGGGGCATCTACGAGCAGTACTTC. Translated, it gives CASSFLRTGGIYEQYF.

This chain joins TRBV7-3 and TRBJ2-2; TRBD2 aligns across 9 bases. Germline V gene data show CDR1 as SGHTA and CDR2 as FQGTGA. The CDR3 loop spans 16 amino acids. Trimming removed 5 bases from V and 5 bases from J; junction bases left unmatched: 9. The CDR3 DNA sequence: TGTGCCAGCAGCCTTCCCTTTAGCGGGGGTACCGGGGAGCTGTTTTTT. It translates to CASSLPFSGGTGELFF.

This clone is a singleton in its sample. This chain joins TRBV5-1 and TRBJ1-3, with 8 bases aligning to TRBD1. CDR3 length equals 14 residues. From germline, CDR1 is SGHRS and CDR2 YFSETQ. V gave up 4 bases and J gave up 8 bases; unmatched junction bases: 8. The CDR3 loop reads CASSADRGRDTIYF. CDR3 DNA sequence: TGCGCCAGCAGCGCTGACAGGGGAAGGGACACCATATATTTT. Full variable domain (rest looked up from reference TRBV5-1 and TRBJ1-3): KAGVTQTPRYLIKTRGQQVTLSCSPISGHRSVSWYQQTPGQGLQFLFEYFSETQRNKGNFPGRFSGRQFSNSRSEMNVSTLELGDSALYLCASSADRGRDTIYFGEGSWLTVV.

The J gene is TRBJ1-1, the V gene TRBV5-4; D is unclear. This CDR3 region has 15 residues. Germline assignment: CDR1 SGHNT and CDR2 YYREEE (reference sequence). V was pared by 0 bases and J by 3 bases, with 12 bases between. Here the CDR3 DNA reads TGTGCCAGCAGCTTGGCCTCGACTGATTACACTGAAGCTTTCTTT. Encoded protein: CASSLASTDYTEAFF.

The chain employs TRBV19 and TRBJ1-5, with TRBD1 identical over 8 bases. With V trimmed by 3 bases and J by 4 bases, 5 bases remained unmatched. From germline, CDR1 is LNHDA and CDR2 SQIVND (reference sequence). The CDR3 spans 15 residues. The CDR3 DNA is TGTGCCAGTAGTATCAGAACAGGGGGGAATCAGCCCCAGCATTTT. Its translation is CASSIRTGGNQPQHF.

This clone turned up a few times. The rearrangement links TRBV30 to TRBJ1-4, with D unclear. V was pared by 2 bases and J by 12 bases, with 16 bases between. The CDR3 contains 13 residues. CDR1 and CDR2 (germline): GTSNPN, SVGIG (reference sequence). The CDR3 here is CAWSPPDGEELFF. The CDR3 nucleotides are TGTGCCTGGAGTCCGCCTGACGGGGAGGAACTGTTTTTT.

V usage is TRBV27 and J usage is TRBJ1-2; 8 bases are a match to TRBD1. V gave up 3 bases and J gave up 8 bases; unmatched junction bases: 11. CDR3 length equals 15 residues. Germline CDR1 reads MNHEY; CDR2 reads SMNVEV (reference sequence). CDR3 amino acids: CASSFRSTGDRGYTF. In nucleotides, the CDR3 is TGTGCCAGCAGTTTCAGGTCGACAGGGGATAGAGGCTACACCTTC.

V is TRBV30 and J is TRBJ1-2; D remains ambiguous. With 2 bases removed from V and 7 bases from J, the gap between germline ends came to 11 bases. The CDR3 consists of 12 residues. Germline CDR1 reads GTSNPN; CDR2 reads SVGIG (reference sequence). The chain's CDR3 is CAWSPRGSGYTF. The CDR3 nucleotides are TGTGCCTGGAGTCCCCGGGGTAGTGGCTACACCTTC.